One sample yielded the 15 T cell receptor beta chains listed below, sequenced in a study of blood T cell repertoires in COVID-19. Here immunoSEQ multiplex PCR was the method, and the copy in TCRdb shows in-frame clones only, minus some. The top ten clones hold 1.3% of a sample with roughly 360,000 clones, around 87% of them seen once. Sequencing input: PBMCs or T cells enriched from blood (not recorded which). The source of these receptors is a young man who had recovered from COVID-19.

J is TRBJ2-7 and V is TRBV6-5; 11 nucleotides agree with TRBD1. V gave up 10 bases and J gave up 0 bases; unmatched junction bases: 8. Germline loops: CDR1 MNHEY, CDR2 SVGAGI. The CDR3 is 15 amino acids. The CDR3 nucleotides read TGTGCCACCAAAGGGGGGACAGGGGGCTCCTACGAGCAGTACTTC. Encoded protein: CATKGGTGGSYEQYF.

The rearrangement uses TRBV30 and TRBJ2-3; D not resolved. The germline CDR1 and CDR2 sequences are GTSNPN and SVGIG (reference sequence). V was trimmed by 8 bases and J by 1 base, leaving 10 bases between them. The CDR3 sequence is 12 residues long. In DNA form, the CDR3 reads TGTGCCCTCGTTACGGGCACAGATACGCAGTATTTT. Translating gives CALVTGTDTQYF. The full variable domain, completed using reference TRBV30 and TRBJ2-3, is SQTIHQWPATLVQPVGSPLSLECTVEGTSNPNLYWYRQAAGRGLQLLFYSVGIGQISSEVPQNLSASRPQDRQFILSSKKLLLSDSGFYLCALVTGTDTQYFGPGTRLTVL.

The chain uses TRBV5-5 and TRBJ1-6, with 11 bases matching TRBD1. CDR3 size: 15 residues. V dropped 7 bases and J dropped 7; count of bases not matched to a gene: 7. The germline V gene has CDR1 SGHKS and CDR2 YYEKEE (reference sequence). CDR3 protein: CASGGTGGFNSPLHF. The CDR3 DNA sequence: TGTGCCAGCGGGGGGACAGGGGGTTTCAATTCACCCCTCCACTTT.

The gene calls are TRBV6-5 and TRBJ1-6, with 7 bases that match TRBD1. The length of the CDR3 is 14 residues. With V trimmed by 6 bases and J by 7 bases, 6 bases remained unmatched. Germline-derived CDR1 and CDR2 are MNHEY and SVGAGI. The CDR3 here is CASSPGQINSPLHF. The CDR3 DNA reads TGTGCCAGCAGCCCGGGACAGATCAATTCACCCCTCCACTTT.

V gene TRBV5-5 combines with J gene TRBJ1-6, with TRBD1 as a possible D gene (6 bases). The germline V and J ends were trimmed by 1 base and 6 bases, with 14 bases remaining between them. The germline V gene encodes CDR1 SGHKS and CDR2 YYEKEE (reference sequence). The CDR3 totals 16 residues. The CDR3 region is CASSLSSGQFNSPLHF. As DNA, the CDR3 is TGTGCCAGCAGCTTGAGTTCCGGACAGTTTAATTCACCCCTCCACTTT.

The chain employs TRBV29-1 and TRBJ2-5; 11 bases match TRBD2. Trimming removed 7 bases from V and 4 bases from J; junction bases left unmatched: 8. This CDR3 comprises 14 residues. Germline-derived CDR1 and CDR2 are SQVTM and ANQGSEA. CDR3 amino acids: CSAVPGLAVETQYF. CDR3 DNA: TGCAGCGCTGTACCGGGACTAGCGGTAGAGACCCAGTACTTC.

The chain recombines TRBV7-2 with TRBJ2-2; TRBD1 might be the D (7 bases). The V end was cut by 5 bases, the J end by 4 bases, with 14 bases between. CDR1 and CDR2 (germline): SGHTA, FQGNSA. This CDR3 contains 15 residues. In DNA form, the CDR3 reads TGTGCCAGCAGCATACGACAGGGAGGCACCGGGGAGCTGTTTTTT. This codes for CASSIRQGGTGELFF.

The chain combines TRBV3-1 (or the pseudogene TRBV3-2) with TRBJ1-2; D possibly corresponds to TRBD1 (6 bases). The germline V gene encodes CDR1 LGHDT and CDR2 YNNKEL (reference sequence). This CDR3 is 15 amino acids long. Trimming left V 1 base short and J 8 bases short, with 17 bases between. CDR3 sequence: CASSQGATGSVGYTF. Written as DNA, the CDR3 is TGTGCCAGCAGCCAAGGGGCAACAGGGTCGGTCGGCTACACCTTC.

The gene calls are TRBV3-1 (or the pseudogene TRBV3-2) and TRBJ2-5, with 9 nucleotides matching TRBD2. The germline CDR1 and CDR2 sequences are LGHDT and YNNKEL (reference sequence). The CDR3 is made up of 17 amino acids. V lost 1 base, J lost 5 bases, and 11 bases stayed unmatched. CDR3 sequence: CASSQAGNSGGRETQYF. The CDR3, as DNA: TGTGCCAGCAGCCAAGCGGGGAATAGCGGGGGTCGTGAGACCCAGTACTTC.

The chain is built from TRBV29-1 and TRBJ1-2, with 8 bases matching TRBD1. V dropped 5 bases and J dropped 6; count of bases not matched to a gene: 2. Germline V gene lookup returns CDR1 SQVTM and CDR2 ANQGSEA. The CDR3 sequence is 11 residues long. CDR3 coding DNA: TGCAGCGTTAGACAGGGGAATGGCTACACCTTC. Protein sequence: CSVRQGNGYTF.

This clone has just one count. This chain joins TRBV7-6 and TRBJ2-1; D might be TRBD1 (6 bases). Germline V lookup: CDR1 SGHVS, CDR2 FNYEAQ. This CDR3 is 16 amino acids long. V lost 6 bases, J lost 6 bases, and 21 bases lay in between. The CDR3: CASSSPGTRATNEQFF. In DNA, the CDR3 is TGTGCCAGCAGTTCTCCCGGGACAAGGGCGACCAATGAGCAGTTCTTC.

The rearrangement links TRBV27 to TRBJ1-5; D is possibly TRBD1 (5 bases). V was cut by 5 bases and J by 2 bases, with 25 bases left in between. The length of the CDR3 is 19 residues. Germline-derived CDR1 and CDR2 are MNHEY and SMNVEV (reference sequence). CDR3 nucleotide sequence: TGTGCCAGCAGTGCCTCGGGTTCGTCAGGGCGATGGGGCAATCAGCCCCAGCATTTT. Protein product: CASSASGSSGRWGNQPQHF.

The chain combines TRBV2 with TRBJ2-3; maybe TRBD2 (7 bases). Per germline, CDR1 SNHLY and CDR2 FYNNEI. V lost 8 bases and J lost 10, with 28 bases in between. The CDR3 contains 16 residues. The CDR3 nucleotides are TGTGCCAGCTGGATGGGGGGGCCACCCGGGGACCGGGCGCAGTATTTT. As protein: CASWMGGPPGDRAQYF.

This chain joins TRBV20-1 and TRBJ2-5; weak D call: TRBD2 (5 bases). Trimming stripped 3 bases from V and 5 bases from J, with 13 bases between. Germline values: CDR1 DFQATT, CDR2 SNEGSKA (reference sequence). CDR3 size: 13 residues. CDR3 in DNA: TGCAGTGCTAGTCAACCTAGCCTGGAGACCCAGTACTTC. Amino acid sequence: CSASQPSLETQYF.

This clone was picked up a small number of times. The CDR3 sequence is CASSMGTGVATEAFF. The CDR3 bases are TGTGCCAGTAGTATGGGTACAGGGGTGGCCACTGAAGCTTTCTTT. The chain employs TRBV19 and TRBJ1-1, with 7 nucleotides matching TRBD1. CDR3 length: 15 residues. V lost 3 bases and J lost 4; bases outside the gene matches: 8. In germline, CDR1 is LNHDA, CDR2 SQIVND (reference sequence).